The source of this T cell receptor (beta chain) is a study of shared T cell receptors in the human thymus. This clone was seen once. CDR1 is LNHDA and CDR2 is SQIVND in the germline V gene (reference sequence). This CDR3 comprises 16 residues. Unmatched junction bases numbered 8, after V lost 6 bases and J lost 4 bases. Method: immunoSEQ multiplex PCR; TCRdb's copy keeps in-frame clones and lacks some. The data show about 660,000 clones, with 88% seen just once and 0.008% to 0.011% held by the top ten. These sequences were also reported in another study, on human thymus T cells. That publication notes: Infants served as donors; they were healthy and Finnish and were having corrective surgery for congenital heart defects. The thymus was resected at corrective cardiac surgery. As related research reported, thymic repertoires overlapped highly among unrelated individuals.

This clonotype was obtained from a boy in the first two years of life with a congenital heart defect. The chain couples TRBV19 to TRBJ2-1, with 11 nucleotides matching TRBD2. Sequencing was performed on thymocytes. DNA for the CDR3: TGTGCCAGTAGCGACGAGGGGACTAGCGGTTACAATGAGCAGTTCTTC. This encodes CASSDEGTSGYNEQFF.